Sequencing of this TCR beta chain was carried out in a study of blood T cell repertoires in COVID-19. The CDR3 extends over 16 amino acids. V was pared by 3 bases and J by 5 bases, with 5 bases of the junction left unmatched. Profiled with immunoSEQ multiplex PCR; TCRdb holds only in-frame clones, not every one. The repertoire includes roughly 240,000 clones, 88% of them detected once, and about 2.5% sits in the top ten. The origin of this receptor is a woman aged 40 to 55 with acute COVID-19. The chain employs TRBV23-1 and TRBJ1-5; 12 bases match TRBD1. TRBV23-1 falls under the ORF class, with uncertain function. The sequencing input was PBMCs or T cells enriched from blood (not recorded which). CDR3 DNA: TGCGCCAGCAGTCAGCCCGGGACAGGGGGCTATCAGCCCCAGCATTTT. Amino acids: CASSQPGTGGYQPQHF.